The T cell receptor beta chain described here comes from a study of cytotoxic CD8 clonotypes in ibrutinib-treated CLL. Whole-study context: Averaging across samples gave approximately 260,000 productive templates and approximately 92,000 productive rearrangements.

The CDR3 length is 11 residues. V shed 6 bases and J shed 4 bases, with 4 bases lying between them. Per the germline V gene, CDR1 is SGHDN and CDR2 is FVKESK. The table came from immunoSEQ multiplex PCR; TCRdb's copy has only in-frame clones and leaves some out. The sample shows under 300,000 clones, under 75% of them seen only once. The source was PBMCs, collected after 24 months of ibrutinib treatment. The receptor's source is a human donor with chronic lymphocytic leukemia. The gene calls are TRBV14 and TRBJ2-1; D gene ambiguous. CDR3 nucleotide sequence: TGTGCCAGCAGTGATTACAATGAGCAGTTCTTC. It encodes CASSDYNEQFF.